These 22 T cell receptor beta chains share one sample of origin, sequenced in a study of blood T cell repertoires in COVID-19. Repertoires were generated with immunoSEQ multiplex PCR, while TCRdb's copy carries only in-frame clones and drops some. The data contain about 67,000 clones, approximately 88% of them singletons. The sample comprised peripheral blood. These receptors all come from a woman of 80 years or more with acute or convalescent COVID-19.

The chain's CDR3 is CASSSPGTGWDGELFF. The CDR3 DNA reads as TGTGCCAGCAGCTCCCCCGGGACAGGGTGGGACGGGGAGCTGTTTTTT. The chain joins TRBV5-6 to TRBJ2-2; 9 bases are shared with TRBD1. Looked up from germline, CDR1 is SGHDT and CDR2 is YYEEEE. Losses at the gene ends were 3 bases for V and 7 bases for J; bases not matched to a gene: 10. CDR3 length: 16 residues.

CDR3 sequence: CAWRGDPHNEQFF. CDR3 sequence (DNA): TGTGCCTGGAGGGGAGACCCGCACAATGAGCAGTTCTTC. The J gene is TRBJ2-1, the V gene TRBV30, with D maybe TRBD2 (5 bases). V was shortened by 3 bases and J by 5 bases, with 11 bases between the two germline ends. The CDR3 totals 13 residues. Germline-derived CDR1 and CDR2 are GTSNPN and SVGIG (reference sequence).

This rearrangement joins TRBV7-9 to TRBJ1-5, with 7 bases lining up with TRBD1. Germline CDR1 and CDR2: SEHNR and FQNEAQ (reference sequence). Trimming cost V 5 bases and J 0 bases; bases outside gene matches: 1. The CDR3 runs to 14 residues. CDR3 coding DNA: TGTGCCAGCAGCCGGGACAGTAGCAATCAGCCCCAGCATTTT. Translating gives CASSRDSSNQPQHF.

The chain combines TRBV30 with TRBJ1-4; TRBD1 matches at 7 bases. The V segment lost 2 bases and the J segment 3 bases; nucleotides outside the gene matches: 9. Germline-derived CDR1 and CDR2 are GTSNPN and SVGIG (reference sequence). This CDR3 contains 16 residues. CDR3 bases: TGTGCCTGGAGTCATAAGGGGGCGCAGGCTAATGAAAAACTGTTTTTT. This translates into CAWSHKGAQANEKLFF.

Worth noting for this clone: This same CDR3 is encoded by further DNA sequences in the sample. The chain links TRBV12-3 or TRBV12-4 to TRBJ1-2, with D possibly matching TRBD1 (5 bases). V lost 4 bases and J 4 bases, leaving 7 bases between the germline ends. There are 12 residues in the CDR3. DNA for the CDR3: TGTGCCAGCAGTTCCGGGGGCTATGGCTACACCTTC. It codes for CASSSGGYGYTF.

V and J are TRBV24-1 and TRBJ2-3, with 7 bases that match TRBD2. Germline V CDR1 and CDR2: KGHDR, SFDVKD. V was clipped by 9 bases and J by 2 bases; unmatched bases: 10. The CDR3 sequence is 15 residues long. The CDR3: CATQLSGTPTDTQYF. The CDR3 DNA follows: TGTGCCACCCAGCTCAGCGGGACGCCCACAGATACGCAGTATTTT.

The CDR3 coding sequence is TGTGCCAGTAGCTCCACGAGCGGGGGGCCCCCCTACAATGAGCAGTTCTTC. Residues: CASSSTSGGPPYNEQFF. V usage is TRBV19 and J usage is TRBJ2-1; 9 bases fit TRBD2. With 6 bases clipped from V and 2 bases from J, the junction kept 11 bases outside the gene matches. In germline, CDR1 is LNHDA, CDR2 SQIVND (reference sequence). There are 17 residues in the CDR3. Variable domain in full (rest from reference TRBV19 and TRBJ2-1): DGGITQSPKYLFRKEGQNVTLSCEQNLNHDAMYWYRQDPGQGLRLIYYSQIVNDFQKGDIAEGYSVSREKKESFPLTVTSAQKNPTAFYLCASSSTSGGPPYNEQFFGPGTRLTVL.

This clone was counted once. The V call is TRBV27, the J call TRBJ2-5, with D perhaps TRBD1 (6 bases). The V end was cut by 1 base, the J end by 5 bases, with 14 bases between. Germline CDR1 reads MNHEY; CDR2 reads SMNVEV (reference sequence). This CDR3 is 15 amino acids long. This chain's CDR3 is CASSLFPGERETQYF. For the CDR3, the DNA is TGTGCCAGCAGTTTATTTCCAGGGGAGCGGGAGACCCAGTACTTC.

This clone was picked up one time. J is TRBJ2-7 and V is TRBV6-5; D is perhaps TRBD2 (6 bases). In germline, CDR1 is MNHEY, CDR2 SVGAGI. V was pared by 8 bases and J by 3 bases, with 14 bases between. This CDR3 is built from 13 residues. This chain's CDR3 is CASSWDSNYEQYF. As DNA, the CDR3 is TGTGCCAGCTCCTGGGACTCCAACTACGAGCAGTACTTC.

This clone was seen only once. The V call is TRBV6-5, the J call TRBJ1-1; D is possibly TRBD1 (5 bases). With 0 bases removed from V and 7 bases from J, the gap between germline ends came to 9 bases. Germline CDR1 and CDR2: MNHEY and SVGAGI. The CDR3 length is 13 residues. CDR3 coding DNA: TGTGCCAGCAGTTACTCTACAGGAATTGAAGCTTTCTTT. Translation gives CASSYSTGIEAFF.

This sequence joins TRBV28 and TRBJ1-6; weak D call: TRBD1 (5 bases). V was pared by 8 bases and J by 7 bases, with 9 bases between. CDR1 is MDHEN and CDR2 is SYDVKM in the germline V gene. The CDR3 contains 12 residues. CDR3: CASWGRNSPLHF. The CDR3 DNA reads TGTGCCAGCTGGGGGAGGAATTCACCCCTCCACTTT.

The V call is TRBV12-5, the J call TRBJ1-1; no clear D gene. The V gene lost 2 bases and the J gene lost 1 base, with 5 bases spanning the gap. The CDR3 has 13 amino acids. Germline V gene data show CDR1 as LGHNT and CDR2 as FRNRAP. The CDR3 reads CASGLQENTEAFF. The CDR3 nucleotides read TGTGCTAGTGGTTTGCAGGAGAACACTGAAGCTTTCTTT.

This clone was found once. V and J are TRBV28 and TRBJ2-6; TRBD1 is a possible D gene (5 bases). From germline, CDR1 is MDHEN and CDR2 SYDVKM. Trimming cost V 6 bases and J 4 bases, with 10 bases left between them. The CDR3 is made up of 14 amino acids. This CDR3 reads CASSTGTGANVLTF. In nucleotides, the CDR3 is TGTGCCAGCAGCACAGGAACAGGGGCCAACGTCCTGACTTTC.

The rearrangement uses TRBV14 and TRBJ2-7; TRBD2 agrees at 11 bases. The CDR3 is 18 residues long. J lost 0 bases, V lost 4 bases, and 11 bases had no gene match. The germline CDR1 and CDR2 sequences are SGHDN and FVKESK. CDR3 residues: CASSLSRGGTSGSYEQYF. The DNA for the CDR3 is TGTGCCAGCAGCCTCTCAAGGGGGGGGACTAGCGGCTCCTACGAGCAGTACTTC.

The chain joins TRBV6-1 to TRBJ1-5; a weak D match, TRBD1 (5 bases). The CDR3 loop spans 16 amino acids. Trimming removed 2 bases at V and 6 bases at J, with 17 bases between. Germline loops: CDR1 MNHNS, CDR2 SASEGT. CDR3 sequence: CASSEFPAGSGQPQHF. For the CDR3, the DNA is TGTGCCAGCAGTGAATTTCCGGCAGGGTCCGGTCAGCCCCAGCATTTT.

The CDR3, as DNA: TGTGCCAGCAGCTCGACTAGTTTCCCCACAGATACGCAGTATTTT. Residues: CASSSTSFPTDTQYF. This chain links TRBV11-2 with TRBJ2-3, with D possibly TRBD2 on 6 matching bases. Germline CDR1 reads SGHAT; CDR2 reads FQNNGV. V was pared by 4 bases and J by 2 bases, with 13 bases between. This CDR3 region has 15 residues.

The chain has TRBV20-1 and TRBJ2-5; TRBD2 matches at 8 bases. CDR1 and CDR2 (germline): DFQATT, SNEGSKA (reference sequence). V was pared by 3 bases and J by 2 bases, with 5 bases of the junction left unmatched. The CDR3 loop spans 14 amino acids. The CDR3 nucleotides read TGCAGTGCTAGTACACTAGCGGCGCAAGAGACCCAGTACTTC. Protein sequence: CSASTLAAQETQYF.

The V call is TRBV18, the J call TRBJ1-1, with 10 bases identical to TRBD1. The ends lost 2 bases at V and 6 bases at J; junction bases unmatched: 6. The CDR3 length is 15 residues. Germline V gene lookup returns CDR1 KGHSH and CDR2 LQKENI. CDR3 nucleotides: TGTGCCAGCTCACCAGCGACAGGGGGCCGCCCTGAAGCTTTCTTT. Its protein product is CASSPATGGRPEAFF. The full variable domain, in which reference TRBV18 and TRBJ1-1 provide the parts outside the CDR3, is NAGVMQNPRHLVRRRGQEARLRCSPMKGHSHVYWYRQLPEEGLKFMVYLQKENIIDESGMPKERFSAEFPKEGPSILRIQQVVRGDSAAYFCASSPATGGRPEAFFGQGTRLTVV.

The chain links TRBV7-2 to TRBJ2-7; 8 bases are shared with TRBD2. V shed 3 bases, J shed 5 bases, and the junction held 9 bases outside the gene matches. The CDR3 sequence is 15 residues long. Looked up from germline, CDR1 is SGHTA and CDR2 is FQGNSA. The CDR3 region is CASSFWGGRNNEQYF. The CDR3 DNA sequence: TGTGCCAGCAGCTTTTGGGGCGGGAGGAACAACGAGCAGTACTTC.

The chain combines TRBV27 with TRBJ1-5; D ambiguous. This CDR3 comprises 14 residues. Trimming removed 3 bases at V and 5 bases at J, with 11 bases between. Germline CDR1 and CDR2: MNHEY and SMNVEV (reference sequence). CDR3: CASSFLYSDQPQHF. The CDR3 coding sequence is TGTGCCAGCAGTTTTTTATATTCGGATCAGCCCCAGCATTTT.

The rearrangement uses TRBV11-2 and TRBJ2-5; weak D call: TRBD1 (6 bases). Trimming removed 6 bases at V and 7 bases at J, with 18 bases between. This CDR3 has 14 amino acids. The V gene's germline CDR1 is SGHAT and CDR2 FQNNGV. The CDR3 reads CASSIGTPGWTQYF. The DNA of the CDR3 is TGTGCCAGCAGTATTGGGACACCCGGATGGACCCAGTACTTC.

The V call is TRBV5-4, the J call TRBJ2-5, with TRBD1 matching 11 bases. V shed 4 bases, J shed 5 bases, and the junction held 10 bases outside the gene matches. The CDR3 is 16 amino acids. Germline assignment: CDR1 SGHNT and CDR2 YYREEE (reference sequence). DNA of the CDR3: TGTGCCAGCAGCCTAAGGACAGGGGGCGCCGGGGAGACCCAGTACTTC. Translating it yields CASSLRTGGAGETQYF. Full variable domain (outside the CDR3, taken from reference TRBV5-4 and TRBJ2-5): ETGVTQSPTHLIKTRGQQVTLRCSSQSGHNTVSWYQQALGQGPQFIFQYYREEENGRGNFPPRFSGLQFPNYSSELNVNALELDDSALYLCASSLRTGGAGETQYFGPGTRLLVL.